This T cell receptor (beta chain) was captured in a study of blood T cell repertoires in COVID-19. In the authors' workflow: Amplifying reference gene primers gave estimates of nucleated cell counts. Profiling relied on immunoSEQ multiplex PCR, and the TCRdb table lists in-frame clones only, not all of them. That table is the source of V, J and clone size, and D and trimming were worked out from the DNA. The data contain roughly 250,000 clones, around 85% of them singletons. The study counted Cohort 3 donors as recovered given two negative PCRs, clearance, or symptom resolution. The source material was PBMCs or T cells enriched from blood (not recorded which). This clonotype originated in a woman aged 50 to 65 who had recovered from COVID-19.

The CDR3 region is CASSRQNNQPQHF. CDR3 nucleotides: TGCGCCAGCAGTAGACAGAACAATCAGCCCCAGCATTTT. V usage is TRBV10-2 and J usage is TRBJ1-5, with D tentatively TRBD1 (5 bases). This CDR3 has 13 residues. The V end lost 5 bases, the J end lost 3 bases, and 8 bases lay between the germline ends. The V gene's germline CDR1 is WSHSY and CDR2 SAAADI.